The rows below give T cell receptor beta chains drawn from one sample of a study of blood T cell repertoires in COVID-19. The data were produced by immunoSEQ multiplex PCR, yet TCRdb's version contains in-frame clones alone and is incomplete. Found here are fewer than 65,000 clones, approximately 86% of them singletons; the top ten hold over 1%. Specimen: peripheral blood. Source of these receptors: a man in his sixties with acute or convalescent COVID-19. The CDR3 runs from the conserved cysteine through the conserved F or W. Fields, in order: clone size, J gene, D gene, V gene, CDR3 DNA, CDR3 protein. A D gene is named only where the DNA matches it firmly. Not every row has a clone size; where given, it reads once, few, many or a size class.

size: NA
J: TRBJ2-5
D: NA
V: TRBV3-1/TRBV3-2
DNA: TGTGCCAGCAGCCAAGAAGGCCTCTCAGGGTACCAAGAGACCCAGTACTTC
CDR3: CASSQEGLSGYQETQYF

size: NA
J: TRBJ2-7
D: TRBD1
V: TRBV18
DNA: TGTGCCAGCTCATCCGGACAGGGGGCCTCGGGTCACGAGCAGTACTTC
CDR3: CASSSGQGASGHEQYF

size: NA
J: TRBJ2-7
D: TRBD2
V: TRBV18
DNA: TGTGCCAGCTCGCAATCTTGGACTAGCGGAGACGAGCAGTACTTC
CDR3: CASSQSWTSGDEQYF

size: NA
J: TRBJ2-1
D: TRBD2
V: TRBV27
DNA: TGTGCCAGCAGTTTATCCGCGGGAGGTGGGAATGAGCAGTTCTTC
CDR3: CASSLSAGGGNEQFF

size: NA
J: TRBJ1-2
D: NA
V: TRBV19
DNA: TGTGCCAGTAGTACCTCAGGGTCGTCGTATGGCTACACCTTC
CDR3: CASSTSGSSYGYTF

size: NA
J: TRBJ2-1
D: NA
V: TRBV5-4
DNA: TGTGCCAGCAGCTTTAGCCCCGAGGAGCAGTTCTTC
CDR3: CASSFSPEEQFF

size: NA
J: TRBJ1-2
D: NA
V: TRBV5-4
DNA: TGTGCCAGCAGCCTGGGGGAGGGCACGTCGGGCTACACCTTC
CDR3: CASSLGEGTSGYTF

size: once
J: TRBJ1-6
D: NA
V: TRBV5-4
DNA: TGTGCCAGCAGCTTAGAACAGCTTAATTCACCCCTCCACTTT
CDR3: CASSLEQLNSPLHF

size: few
J: TRBJ2-1
D: NA
V: TRBV7-9
DNA: TGTGCCAGCCTTAAAACGGGGGTTCCGAATGAGCAGTTCTTC
CDR3: CASLKTGVPNEQFF

size: NA
J: TRBJ2-3
D: NA
V: TRBV5-1
DNA: TGCGCCAGCAGAGCGGGCTACATGAGAACAGATACGCAGTATTTT
CDR3: CASRAGYMRTDTQYF

size: NA
J: TRBJ1-1
D: TRBD1
V: TRBV9
DNA: TGTGCCAGCAGCCCAGGGGGGCGGACTGAAGCTTTCTTT
CDR3: CASSPGGRTEAFF

size: NA
J: TRBJ1-3
D: NA
V: TRBV11-2
DNA: TGTGCCAGCAGCTTAAGGGGGTGGGCAGGGGAATCATCTGGAAACACCATATATTTT
CDR3: CASSLRGWAGESSGNTIYF

size: once
J: TRBJ1-6
D: NA
V: TRBV5-1
DNA: TGCGCCAGCAGCTTGGGTCAGATCAATTCACCCCTCCACTTT
CDR3: CASSLGQINSPLHF

size: NA
J: TRBJ1-1
D: NA
V: TRBV12-5
DNA: TGTGCTAGTGAGAAGGGGGACACTGAAGCTTTCTTT
CDR3: CASEKGDTEAFF

size: NA
J: TRBJ2-3
D: NA
V: TRBV19
DNA: TGTGCCAGTAGTGCGACTAGAGTCGTTAGCACAGATACGCAGTATTTT
CDR3: CASSATRVVSTDTQYF

size: NA
J: TRBJ1-2
D: TRBD1
V: TRBV11-3
DNA: TGTGCCAGCAGCTTAGCCGGGGACAGTTTCTTTTATGGCTACACCTTC
CDR3: CASSLAGDSFFYGYTF

size: NA
J: TRBJ2-5
D: NA
V: TRBV5-4
DNA: TGTGCCAGCAGCGCTCTACAGGGTTCGGAGACCCAGTACTTC
CDR3: CASSALQGSETQYF

size: once
J: TRBJ1-3
D: NA
V: TRBV7-6
DNA: TGTGCCAGCAGCCCTCCTCTGGGGGCAGGGGGAAACACCATATATTTT
CDR3: CASSPPLGAGGNTIYF

size: NA
J: TRBJ1-5
D: TRBD1
V: TRBV28
DNA: TGTGCCAGCAGACAGGGGGGTAGCAATCAGCCCCAGCATTTT
CDR3: CASRQGGSNQPQHF

size: NA
J: TRBJ2-1
D: TRBD2
V: TRBV19
DNA: TGTGCCAGTATTCCGGAAGCGGGGAGAGTTAATGAGCAGTTCTTC
CDR3: CASIPEAGRVNEQFF

size: NA
J: TRBJ2-1
D: TRBD2
V: TRBV12-5
DNA: TGTGCTAGTGCCCCCCGGACTAGCGGGGGGATTGGCACCTACAATGAGCAGTTCTTC
CDR3: CASAPRTSGGIGTYNEQFF

size: NA
J: TRBJ2-2
D: NA
V: TRBV29-1
DNA: TGCAGCGACTGCCGGGACACCACGAACACCGGGGAGCTGTTTTTT
CDR3: CSDCRDTTNTGELFF

size: NA
J: TRBJ2-3
D: TRBD2
V: TRBV24-1
DNA: TGTGCCACCAATGATCCGGGGGGGACAGATACGCAGTATTTT
CDR3: CATNDPGGTDTQYF

size: NA
J: TRBJ1-6
D: NA
V: TRBV5-6
DNA: TGTGCCAGCAGCTTATCGGGCGGAGGGATCTCACCCCTCCACTTT
CDR3: CASSLSGGGISPLHF

size: NA
J: TRBJ2-1
D: NA
V: TRBV9
DNA: TGTGCCAGCAGCGTTCCTAACAATGAGCAGTTCTTC
CDR3: CASSVPNNEQFF

size: NA
J: TRBJ2-3
D: TRBD2
V: TRBV6-4
DNA: TGTGCCAGCAGTGACTCGGGGGGGGGATCAGATACGCAGTATTTT
CDR3: CASSDSGGGSDTQYF

size: NA
J: TRBJ2-1
D: TRBD2
V: TRBV7-8
DNA: TGTGCCAGCAGCTTCGCTAGCGGGGCGGACAATGAGCAGTTCTTC
CDR3: CASSFASGADNEQFF

size: NA
J: TRBJ1-4
D: NA
V: TRBV7-6
DNA: TGTGCCAGCAGCATTTCTGACCCCGGAGTACTGTTTTTT
CDR3: CASSISDPGVLFF

size: NA
J: TRBJ2-2
D: NA
V: TRBV7-3
DNA: TGTGCCAGCAGCTTCTCAGGGTCAGACACCGGGGAGCTGTTTTTT
CDR3: CASSFSGSDTGELFF

size: NA
J: TRBJ1-6
D: NA
V: TRBV5-1
DNA: TGCGCCAGCAGCTTGGATCGGGGGGTCAGGAATTCACCCCTCCACTTT
CDR3: CASSLDRGVRNSPLHF

size: NA
J: TRBJ2-2
D: NA
V: TRBV2
DNA: TGTGCCAGCAGTGAAAATTTTTCAACGGGCACCGGGGAGCTGTTTTTT
CDR3: CASSENFSTGTGELFF

size: NA
J: TRBJ2-2
D: TRBD2
V: TRBV5-1
DNA: TGCGCCAGCAGCGAGGGACTAGCGGGAGGGCGGACCGGGGAGCTGTTTTTT
CDR3: CASSEGLAGGRTGELFF

size: NA
J: TRBJ2-5
D: TRBD2
V: TRBV27
DNA: TGTGCCAGCAGCAGCGGGAGACGAGAGACCCAGTACTTC
CDR3: CASSSGRRETQYF

size: NA
J: TRBJ1-5
D: TRBD1
V: TRBV5-6
DNA: TGTGCCAGCAGCCCACTCGGACAGGGAAATCAGCCCCAGCATTTT
CDR3: CASSPLGQGNQPQHF

size: NA
J: TRBJ2-1
D: TRBD2
V: TRBV24-1
DNA: TGTGCCACCCAACCCTCCGGACTAGCGGGAGTCTATGGTGAGCAGTTCTTC
CDR3: CATQPSGLAGVYGEQFF

size: NA
J: TRBJ1-2
D: NA
V: TRBV7-2
DNA: TGTGCCAGCACATCGGACGGGGGGGGCCCCGGCTACACCTTC
CDR3: CASTSDGGGPGYTF

size: NA
J: TRBJ2-7
D: NA
V: TRBV7-6
DNA: TGTGCCAGCAGCTTAGCCGACGGGCAGGGCTACGAGCAGTACTTC
CDR3: CASSLADGQGYEQYF

size: NA
J: TRBJ2-7
D: TRBD1
V: TRBV6-5
DNA: TGTGCCAGCAGTTTCGGGACAGGGGGCGCCTACGAGCAGTACTTC
CDR3: CASSFGTGGAYEQYF

size: NA
J: TRBJ2-1
D: NA
V: TRBV6-1
DNA: TGTGCCAGCAGTGAGGGTCCCAGGGGCAATGAGCAGTTCTTC
CDR3: CASSEGPRGNEQFF

size: NA
J: TRBJ2-7
D: TRBD1
V: TRBV18
DNA: TGTGCCAGCTCACGCCAGGGGGACTACGAGCAGTACTTC
CDR3: CASSRQGDYEQYF

size: NA
J: TRBJ2-1
D: TRBD2
V: TRBV4-1
DNA: TGCGCCAGCAGCCAAGATCTCGGTCGGCGGGGGGGCAGGAATGAGCAGTTCTTC
CDR3: CASSQDLGRRGGRNEQFF

size: NA
J: TRBJ1-5
D: NA
V: TRBV6-6
DNA: TGTGCCAGCAGTTACTTAGGGGTCAGCAATCAGCCCCAGCATTTT
CDR3: CASSYLGVSNQPQHF

size: once
J: TRBJ2-1
D: TRBD2
V: TRBV7-9
DNA: TGTGCCAGCAGCTCCGGACTAGCGGGGGGCTACTACAATGAGCAGTTCTTC
CDR3: CASSSGLAGGYYNEQFF

size: NA
J: TRBJ1-2
D: NA
V: TRBV7-8
DNA: TGTGCCAGCAGCCCGACAGTTAACTATGGCTACACCTTC
CDR3: CASSPTVNYGYTF

size: NA
J: TRBJ2-6
D: NA
V: TRBV6-2/TRBV6-3
DNA: TGTGCCAGCAGTACCCACAGAGACGGGGCCAACGTCCTGACTTTC
CDR3: CASSTHRDGANVLTF

size: NA
J: TRBJ2-4
D: TRBD2
V: TRBV3-1/TRBV3-2
DNA: TGTGCCAGCAGCCCGGGGGGGCTAGCCAAAAACATTCAGTACTTC
CDR3: CASSPGGLAKNIQYF

size: once
J: TRBJ1-4
D: NA
V: TRBV18
DNA: TGTGCCAGCTCACCCGAGGGCCTTAATGAAAAACTGTTTTTT
CDR3: CASSPEGLNEKLFF

size: NA
J: TRBJ2-3
D: TRBD2
V: TRBV7-9
DNA: TGTGCCAGCAGAAGACTAGCGGGGGGGATAGATACGCAGTATTTT
CDR3: CASRRLAGGIDTQYF

size: NA
J: TRBJ1-1
D: TRBD1
V: TRBV7-9
DNA: TGTGCCAGCAGGAGCGGACAGGGGACTGAAGCTTTCTTT
CDR3: CASRSGQGTEAFF

size: NA
J: TRBJ2-1
D: TRBD2
V: TRBV5-1
DNA: TGCGCCAGCAGCTGGCCTATAGCGGGTCAGTCCCCATACAATGAGCAGTTCTTC
CDR3: CASSWPIAGQSPYNEQFF

size: NA
J: TRBJ2-3
D: TRBD2
V: TRBV7-2
DNA: TGTGCCAGCAGCTTAGTAGGAAAGCGGGGCCTGGGCACAGATACGCAGTATTTT
CDR3: CASSLVGKRGLGTDTQYF

size: NA
J: TRBJ1-1
D: NA
V: TRBV12-5
DNA: TGTGCTAGTGGTTTGGACATAACGACTCTGAACACTGAAGCTTTCTTT
CDR3: CASGLDITTLNTEAFF

size: NA
J: TRBJ2-2
D: NA
V: TRBV6-5
DNA: TGTGCCAGCAAGGGGGTACGAACCGGGGAGCTGTTTTTT
CDR3: CASKGVRTGELFF

size: NA
J: TRBJ2-7
D: NA
V: TRBV19
DNA: TGTGCCAGTAGTCGTACAGGGACCTACGAGCAGTACTTC
CDR3: CASSRTGTYEQYF

size: NA
J: TRBJ2-7
D: NA
V: TRBV5-4
DNA: TGTGCCAGCAGCTTGGTACAGGGCGCGGGTTACGAGCAGTACTTC
CDR3: CASSLVQGAGYEQYF

size: NA
J: TRBJ2-2
D: NA
V: TRBV7-2
DNA: TGTGCCAGCAGCTTAGGCCCCCCAGGGGGCACGGGAGGCGGGGAGCTGTTTTTT
CDR3: CASSLGPPGGTGGGELFF

size: NA
J: TRBJ1-4
D: TRBD1
V: TRBV5-5
DNA: TGTGCCAGCAGCGGGACAGGGGGTCGGAATGAGAAACTGTTTTTT
CDR3: CASSGTGGRNEKLFF

size: few
J: TRBJ1-1
D: NA
V: TRBV6-5
DNA: TGTGCCAGCAGTTACGGGCTGGAAGTGAACACTGAAGCTTTCTTT
CDR3: CASSYGLEVNTEAFF

size: NA
J: TRBJ1-2
D: NA
V: TRBV12-3/TRBV12-4
DNA: TGTGCCAGCAGTAGCCCACGAGGTGGCTACACCTTC
CDR3: CASSSPRGGYTF

size: NA
J: TRBJ1-1
D: TRBD1
V: TRBV4-3
DNA: TGCGCCAGCAGCCAAGGGACAGGGAGCACTGAAGCTTTCTTT
CDR3: CASSQGTGSTEAFF